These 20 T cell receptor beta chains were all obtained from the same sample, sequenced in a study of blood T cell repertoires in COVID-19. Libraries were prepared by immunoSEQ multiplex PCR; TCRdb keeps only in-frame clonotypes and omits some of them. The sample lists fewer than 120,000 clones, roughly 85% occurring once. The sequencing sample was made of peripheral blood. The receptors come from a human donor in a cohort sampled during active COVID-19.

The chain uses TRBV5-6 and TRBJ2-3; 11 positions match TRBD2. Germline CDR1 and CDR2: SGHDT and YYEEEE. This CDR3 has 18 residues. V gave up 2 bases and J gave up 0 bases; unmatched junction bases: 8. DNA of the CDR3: TGTGCCAGCAGCTTTTCGGGACTAGCGGAATCTAGCACAGATACGCAGTATTTT. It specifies CASSFSGLAESSTDTQYF.

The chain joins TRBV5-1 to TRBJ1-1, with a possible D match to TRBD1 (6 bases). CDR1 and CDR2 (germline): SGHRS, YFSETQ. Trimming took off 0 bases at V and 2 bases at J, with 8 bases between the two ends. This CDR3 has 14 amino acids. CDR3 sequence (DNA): TGCGCCAGCAGCTTGGGACAGGAAAACACTGAAGCTTTCTTT. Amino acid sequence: CASSLGQENTEAFF.

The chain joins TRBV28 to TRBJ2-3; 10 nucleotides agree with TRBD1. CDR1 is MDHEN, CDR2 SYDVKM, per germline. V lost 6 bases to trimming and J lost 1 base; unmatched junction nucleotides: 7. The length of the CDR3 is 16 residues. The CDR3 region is CASSQAGTGGTDTQYF. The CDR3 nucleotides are TGTGCCAGCAGCCAGGCCGGGACAGGGGGCACAGATACGCAGTATTTT.

CDR3 loop: CASSLGGLYEQYF. In DNA, the CDR3 is TGCGCCAGCAGCTTAGGGGGCCTCTACGAGCAGTACTTC. This rearrangement joins TRBV5-1 to TRBJ2-7; TRBD1 matches 7 bases. This CDR3 has 13 amino acids. CDR1 and CDR2 from the germline V gene are SGHRS and YFSETQ. Trimming took 2 bases from V and 3 from J; bases not matched to a gene: 2. Supplemented by reference TRBV5-1 and TRBJ2-7, the full variable domain reads KAGVTQTPRYLIKTRGQQVTLSCSPISGHRSVSWYQQTPGQGLQFLFEYFSETQRNKGNFPGRFSGRQFSNSRSEMNVSTLELGDSALYLCASSLGGLYEQYFGPGTRLTVT.

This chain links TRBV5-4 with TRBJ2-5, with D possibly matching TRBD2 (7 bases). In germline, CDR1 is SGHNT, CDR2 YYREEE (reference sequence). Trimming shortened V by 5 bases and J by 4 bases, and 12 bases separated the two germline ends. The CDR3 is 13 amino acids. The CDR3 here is CASSRAGAETQYF. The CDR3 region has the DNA TGTGCCAGCAGTCGGGCGGGGGCAGAGACCCAGTACTTC.

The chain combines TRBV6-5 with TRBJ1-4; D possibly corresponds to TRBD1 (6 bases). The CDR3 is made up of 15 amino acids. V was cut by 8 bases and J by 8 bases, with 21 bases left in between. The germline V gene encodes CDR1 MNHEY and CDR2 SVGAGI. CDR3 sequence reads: CASGDYRVGAEKLFF. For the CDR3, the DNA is TGTGCCAGCGGCGATTACAGGGTGGGAGCAGAAAAACTGTTTTTT.

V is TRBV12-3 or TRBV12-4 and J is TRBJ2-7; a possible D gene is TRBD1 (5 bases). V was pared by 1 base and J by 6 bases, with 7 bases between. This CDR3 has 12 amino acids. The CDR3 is CASSLGRAEQYF. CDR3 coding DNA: TGTGCCAGCAGTTTAGGCAGGGCCGAGCAGTACTTC.

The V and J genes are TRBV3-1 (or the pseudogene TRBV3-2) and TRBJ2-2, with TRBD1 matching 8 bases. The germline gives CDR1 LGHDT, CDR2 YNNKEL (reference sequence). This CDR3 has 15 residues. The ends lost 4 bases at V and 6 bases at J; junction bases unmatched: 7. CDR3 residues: CASSPGGEQAGELFF. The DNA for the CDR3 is TGTGCCAGCAGCCCAGGGGGCGAACAGGCCGGGGAGCTGTTTTTT.

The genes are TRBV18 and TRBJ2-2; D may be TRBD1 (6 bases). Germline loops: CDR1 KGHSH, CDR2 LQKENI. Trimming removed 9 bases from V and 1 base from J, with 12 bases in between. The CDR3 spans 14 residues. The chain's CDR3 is CASSGTKNTGELFF. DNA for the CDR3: TGTGCCAGTTCCGGGACAAAGAACACCGGGGAGCTGTTTTTT.

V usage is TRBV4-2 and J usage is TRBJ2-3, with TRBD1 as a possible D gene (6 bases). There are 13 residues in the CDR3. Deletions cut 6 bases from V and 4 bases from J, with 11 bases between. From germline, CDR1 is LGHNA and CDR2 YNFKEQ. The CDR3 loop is CASSPGVSDTQYF. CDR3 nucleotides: TGTGCCAGCAGTCCAGGGGTTTCAGATACGCAGTATTTT.

The CDR3 is CASSVDRTNEQFF. The DNA of the CDR3 is TGCGCCAGCAGCGTGGACAGAACTAATGAGCAGTTCTTC. This chain links TRBV5-1 with TRBJ2-1, with D perhaps TRBD1 (6 bases). This CDR3 is built from 13 residues. CDR1 SGHRS and CDR2 YFSETQ come from the germline V gene. V gave up 4 bases and J gave up 7 bases, with 12 bases separating them. The full variable domain, with the rest looked up from reference TRBV5-1 and TRBJ2-1, is KAGVTQTPRYLIKTRGQQVTLSCSPISGHRSVSWYQQTPGQGLQFLFEYFSETQRNKGNFPGRFSGRQFSNSRSEMNVSTLELGDSALYLCASSVDRTNEQFFGPGTRLTVL.

CDR3 in amino acids: CASSPTTGYIHEQYF. The CDR3 DNA reads as TGTGCCAGCAGCCCGACGACAGGTTATATACACGAGCAGTACTTC. This sequence joins TRBV11-2 and TRBJ2-7, with D possibly TRBD1 on 6 matching bases. Germline V gives CDR1 SGHAT, CDR2 FQNNGV. Trimming removed 5 bases from V and 5 bases from J, with 19 bases in between. The CDR3 is made up of 15 amino acids.

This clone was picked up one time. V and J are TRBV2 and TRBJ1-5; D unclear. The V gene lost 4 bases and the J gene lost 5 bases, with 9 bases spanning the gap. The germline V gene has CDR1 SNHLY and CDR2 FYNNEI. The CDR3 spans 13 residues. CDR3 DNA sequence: TGTGCCAGCAGTGGCCGGGAATATCAGCCCCAGCATTTT. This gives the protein CASSGREYQPQHF.

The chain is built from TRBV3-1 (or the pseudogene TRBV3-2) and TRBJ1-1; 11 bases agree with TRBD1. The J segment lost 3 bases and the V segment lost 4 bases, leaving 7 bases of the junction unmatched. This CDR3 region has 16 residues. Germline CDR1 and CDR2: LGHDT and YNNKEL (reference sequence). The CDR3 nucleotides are TGTGCCAGCAGCCCCGGGACAGGGGGGTTTGACACTGAAGCTTTCTTT. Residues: CASSPGTGGFDTEAFF.

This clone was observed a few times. Written as DNA, the CDR3 is TGTGCCAGTAGTACGCCAGGGGCACAACAGCCCCAGCATTTT. Its protein is CASSTPGAQQPQHF. The rearrangement uses TRBV19 and TRBJ1-5; perhaps TRBD1 as D (6 bases). Trimming pared 4 bases from V and 7 bases from J, leaving 14 bases between. Per germline, CDR1 LNHDA and CDR2 SQIVND (reference sequence). This CDR3 has 14 amino acids.

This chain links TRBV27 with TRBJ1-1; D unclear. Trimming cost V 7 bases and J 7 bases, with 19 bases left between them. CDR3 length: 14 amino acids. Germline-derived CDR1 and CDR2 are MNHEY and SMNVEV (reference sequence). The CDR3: CASTRSTGRVEAFF. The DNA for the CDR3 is TGTGCCAGCACACGGTCTACTGGGAGAGTTGAAGCTTTCTTT.

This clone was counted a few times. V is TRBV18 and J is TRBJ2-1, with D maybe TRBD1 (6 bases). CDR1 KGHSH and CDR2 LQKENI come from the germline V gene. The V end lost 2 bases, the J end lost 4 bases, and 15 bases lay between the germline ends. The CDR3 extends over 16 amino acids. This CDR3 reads CASSPDRIGRYNEQFF. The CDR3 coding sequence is TGTGCCAGCTCACCAGACAGGATCGGTCGGTACAATGAGCAGTTCTTC.

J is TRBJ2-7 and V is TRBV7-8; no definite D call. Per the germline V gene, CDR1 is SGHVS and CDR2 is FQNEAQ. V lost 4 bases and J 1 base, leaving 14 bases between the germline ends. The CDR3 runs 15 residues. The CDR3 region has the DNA TGTGCCAGCAGCTCCCGGTTGGAGTTATCCTACGAGCAGTACTTC. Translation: CASSSRLELSYEQYF. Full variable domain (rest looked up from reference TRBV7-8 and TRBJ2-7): GAGVSQSPRYKVAKRGQDVALRCDPISGHVSLFWYQQALGQGPEFLTYFQNEAQLDKSGLPSDRFFAERPEGSVSTLKIQRTQQEDSAVYLCASSSRLELSYEQYFGPGTRLTVT.

This CDR3 is CASSKSGGYYNEQFF. DNA of the CDR3: TGTGCCAGCAGCAAATCCGGGGGATACTACAATGAGCAGTTCTTC. The chain combines TRBV21-1 with TRBJ2-1; TRBD2, the D gene given by the table, was not confirmed from the DNA. TRBV21-1 is a recognized pseudogene. This CDR3 comprises 15 residues.

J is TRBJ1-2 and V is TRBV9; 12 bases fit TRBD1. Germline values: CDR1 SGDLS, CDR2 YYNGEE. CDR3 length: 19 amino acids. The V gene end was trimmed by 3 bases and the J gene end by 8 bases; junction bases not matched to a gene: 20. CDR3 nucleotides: TGTGCCAGCAGCGACCCCCGGGGGACAGGGGGCCGCCCTAGGCCCGGCTACACCTTC. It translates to CASSDPRGTGGRPRPGYTF.